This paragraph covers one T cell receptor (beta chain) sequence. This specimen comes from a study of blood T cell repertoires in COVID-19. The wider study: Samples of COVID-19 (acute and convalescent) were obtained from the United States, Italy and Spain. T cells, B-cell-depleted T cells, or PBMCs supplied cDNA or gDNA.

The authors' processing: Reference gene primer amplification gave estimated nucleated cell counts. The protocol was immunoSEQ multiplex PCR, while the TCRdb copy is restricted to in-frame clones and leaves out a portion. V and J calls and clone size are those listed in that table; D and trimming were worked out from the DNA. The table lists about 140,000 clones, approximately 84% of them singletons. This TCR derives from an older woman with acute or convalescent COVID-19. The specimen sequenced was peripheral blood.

The CDR3 DNA is TGTGCCAGCAGTGAAGCGCGGGTGCGGGAAGCTTTCTTT. This translates into CASSEARVREAFF. The rearrangement links TRBV2 to TRBJ1-1; D is unresolved. This CDR3 spans 13 amino acids. In germline, CDR1 is SNHLY, CDR2 FYNNEI. V was clipped by 0 bases and J by 8 bases, with 10 bases between them. The full variable domain, rest sourced from reference TRBV2 and TRBJ1-1, is EPEVTQTPSHQVTQMGQEVILRCVPISNHLYFYWYRQILGQKVEFLVSFYNNEISEKSEIFDDQFSVERPDGSNFTLKIRSTKLEDSAMYFCASSEARVREAFFGQGTRLTVV.